A single T cell receptor (beta chain) is shown here with its context. This receptor's antigen is unknown. Nothing much larger sits one base from this clone, and base qualities are not available. The library was generated by the immunoSEQ multiplex PCR assay. The hsTCRB Kit was used according to the manufacturer's protocol to amplify rearranged TCR beta chain sequences. TCRB libraries were sequenced on an Illumina MiSeq. The source study handled its data this way. Demultiplexing, trimming and gene mapping were performed with the kit vendor's proprietary platform. TCRdb re-hosts the immuneACCESS table, in-frame sequences only. Its copies lack some clones; in the studies checked, an unresolved V gene accounts for under half of them, and the cause for the rest is not known. The D gene and trimming were derived from the DNA, and the V and J assignments and clone size from that table. The sample data list about 38,000 clones, and 80% to 90% of these were observed just once. Jointly, the top ten make up 5% to 5.5% of the sample.

For CDR1 and CDR2, the germline V gene lists SGHRS and YFSETQ. V sheds 5 bases and J sheds 3 bases, leaving 6 bases between their ends. Taken from cysteine to phenylalanine, the CDR3 has 11 residues. CDR3 DNA is the only sequence kept; it has 33 bases, read in frame from the first base. What this sample's time point label stands for: week 23, last vaccination. Every vaccine dose consisted of 300 ug of a 20-mer mutant IDH1 peptide in Montanide, administered subcutaneously together with topical imiquimod. Donors had newly diagnosed WHO grade 3 or 4 IDH1-mutant astrocytomas with loss of nuclear ATRX. The samples were drawn from NOA16, a multicentre, single-arm, open-label phase I trial in Germany that tested a mutant IDH1 peptide vaccine in humans for the first time. Genomic DNA for TCRB sequencing was extracted from EDTA blood using the DNeasy Blood and Tissue Kit. The data are from a study of a mutant IDH1 vaccine in newly diagnosed glioma (dated by TCRdb to about 2021). At the level of the whole study: Patients received eight vaccinations in weeks 1, 3, 5, 7, 11, 15, 19 and 23, corresponding to visits V03 through V10. In the chemotherapy-containing groups, vaccination started alongside temozolomide cycles, whereas in patients who had radiotherapy alone it started 4-6 weeks after radiotherapy. The approximately 32 treated patients were approximately 60% male and around 40% female, with a mean age of about 43 years. Prior to enrollment, patients had been given standard therapy consisting of radiotherapy alone, temozolomide alone, or radiochemotherapy with temozolomide, with the combination given to most patients. Peripheral blood was drawn at six visits: V03 (baseline), V05, V07, V10, V12 and V13. Longitudinal TCRB deep sequencing was performed for about two dozen treated patients wherever samples were available for exploratory analyses.

General conclusions and limits of the study: It was noted by the authors that analyses of patient blood samples could not be reproduced owing to sample limitations. Pseudoprogression appeared unrelated to alterations in the top peripheral T cell clonotypes detected by TCRB sequencing. Across multiple MHC alleles, vaccine-induced immune responses were seen in roughly 93% of patients. Availability determined which PBMC samples were chosen for TCRB deep sequencing.

The receptor was derived from a man aged 35-49 years with glioma. This chain joins TRBV5-1 to TRBJ2-7; a confident D gene designation cannot be given. This specimen consisted of PBMCs, obtained from a glioma patient whose treatment included an IDH1 peptide vaccine. The CDR3 region has the sequence CASRQNYEQYF. The DNA sequence is given as TGCGCCAGCAGACAGAACTACGAGCAGTACTTC.